This T cell receptor (beta chain) was identified during a study of shared T cell receptors in the human thymus. Generated by immunoSEQ multiplex PCR, the TCRdb table keeps only in-frame clones and is missing some. Of hundreds of thousands of clones listed, 88% are singletons. The V and J ends lost 2 bases and 3 bases respectively, with 11 bases between them. The CDR3 is made up of 14 amino acids. Germline assignment: CDR1 ENHRY and CDR2 SYGVKD. In addition, the sample was reused for a study of human thymus T cells.

The V and J genes are TRBV10-3 and TRBJ2-7; the D gene is possibly TRBD1 (5 bases). The sequenced sample consisted of thymocytes. The TCR was taken from a boy younger than two with a congenital heart defect. CDR3 in amino acids: CAISETGDVYEQYF. The CDR3 nucleotides are TGTGCCATCAGTGAGACAGGAGACGTCTACGAGCAGTACTTC.